The entry that follows covers one T cell receptor beta chain sequence. The antigen it binds to is not known. No per-base quality is available; no much larger clone lies one base away. Another Seattle source contributed samples from volunteer blood donors who had recovered from COVID-19. Each collaborating institution followed its own protocols to collect whole blood in K2EDTA tubes. For TCRbeta analysis, collaborators shipped samples as frozen whole blood, isolated PBMCs, or DNA extracted from either of those sample types. The data are from a study of blood T cell repertoires in COVID-19 (dated by TCRdb to between 2020 and 2021). The study in broad terms: Samples covering the acute and convalescent phases of COVID-19 were provided by collaborators in the United States, Italy and Spain. The sample metadata nearly always contained a de-identified subject ID, COVID-19 status, age in years and sex. Where HLA class I and class II types were available, the types were taken from metadata supplied by the sample provider, not from assay-based typing. Subjects who had been exposed to COVID-19, were actively infected with it, or had recovered from it provided the deeply sampled blood TCRbeta repertoires that made up the dataset. The samples were drawn from the first 160 participants of the ongoing ImmuneRACE study and from about 1,200 subjects provided by 6 global collaborators. The material from the prospective study consisted of cDNA or gDNA derived from T cells, B-cell-depleted T cells, or PBMCs. The repertoires were released in a freely available public database intended as a resource for research on the immune response to SARS-CoV-2.

Overall results and qualifications from the work: The quantity of clinical and demographic metadata differed by source and by participant and was supplied without curation.

TCRbeta CDR3 regions were amplified from genomic DNA by means of the immunoSEQ Assay, a bias-controlled multiplex PCR. From the authors' description of their analysis: Within the assay, amplification of reference gene primers was used to estimate how many nucleated cells each sample contained. To quantify the absolute abundance of each unique TCRbeta CDR3 rearrangement, sequence reads were collapsed and filtered. Productive Simpson clonality was computed per sample as the square root of Simpson's diversity index over productive rearrangements. TCRdb limited this immuneACCESS table to in-frame rearrangements with V and J called. A share of clones is missing; checked studies link under half to unresolved V genes, and the rest is unexplained. V and J calls and clone size follow that table, whereas D and trimming were derived from the DNA. This sample gives roughly 250,000 clones in total; about 88% of them show up just once. The ten top clones hold approximately 2% of the sample.

CDR1 and CDR2 (LNHDA, SQIVND) derive from the germline V gene (reference sequence). The CDR3 numbers 15 residues from cysteine through phenylalanine. The retained sequence is limited to the CDR3, 45 bases, with the frame set at the first base. Clipping removes 6 bases from V and 1 base from J, with 3 as the unmatched junction base count. The clonotype comes from a woman in her forties who had recovered from COVID-19. Recombination connected TRBV19 to TRBJ2-6; a stretch of 7 junction bases matches TRBD1. The sample taken for sequencing was peripheral blood. The CDR3 region reads CASSPGGSGANVLTF. The DNA reads as follows: TGTGCCAGTAGCCCAGGGGGTTCTGGGGCCAACGTCCTGACTTTC.